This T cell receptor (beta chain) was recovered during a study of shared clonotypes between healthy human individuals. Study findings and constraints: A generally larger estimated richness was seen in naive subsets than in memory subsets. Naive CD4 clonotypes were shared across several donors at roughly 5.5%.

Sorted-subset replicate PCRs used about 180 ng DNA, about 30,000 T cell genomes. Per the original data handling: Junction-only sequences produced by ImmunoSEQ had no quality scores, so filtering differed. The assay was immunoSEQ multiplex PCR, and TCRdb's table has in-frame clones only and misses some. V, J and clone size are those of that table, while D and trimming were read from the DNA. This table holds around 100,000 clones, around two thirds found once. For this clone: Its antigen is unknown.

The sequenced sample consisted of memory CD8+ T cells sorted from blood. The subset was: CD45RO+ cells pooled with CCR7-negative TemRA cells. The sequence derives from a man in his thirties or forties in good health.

The CDR3 coding sequence is TGTGCCAGTAGTATGTGGGGTTCTCTCAGCTCCTACAATGAGCAGTTCTTC. Translated: CASSMWGSLSSYNEQFF. This chain uses TRBV19 with TRBJ2-1, with D unclear. Germline CDR1 and CDR2: LNHDA and SQIVND (reference sequence). The V and J ends lost 3 bases and 0 bases respectively, with 15 bases between them. The CDR3 covers 17 residues.